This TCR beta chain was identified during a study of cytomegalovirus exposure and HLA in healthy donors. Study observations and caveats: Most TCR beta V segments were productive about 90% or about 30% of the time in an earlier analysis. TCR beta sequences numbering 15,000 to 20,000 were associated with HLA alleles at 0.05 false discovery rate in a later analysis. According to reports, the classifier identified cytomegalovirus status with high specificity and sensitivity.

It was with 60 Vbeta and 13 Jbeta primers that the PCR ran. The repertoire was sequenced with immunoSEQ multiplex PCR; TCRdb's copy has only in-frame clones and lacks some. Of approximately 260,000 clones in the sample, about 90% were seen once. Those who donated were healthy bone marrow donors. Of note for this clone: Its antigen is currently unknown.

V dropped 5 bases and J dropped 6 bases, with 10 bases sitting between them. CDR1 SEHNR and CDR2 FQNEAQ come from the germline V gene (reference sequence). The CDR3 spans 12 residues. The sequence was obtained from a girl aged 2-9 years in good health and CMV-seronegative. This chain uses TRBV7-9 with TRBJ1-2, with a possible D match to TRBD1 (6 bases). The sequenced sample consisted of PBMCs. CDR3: CASSPGVDGYTF. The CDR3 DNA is TGTGCCAGCAGCCCAGGGGTTGATGGCTACACCTTC.